The 27 T cell receptor beta chains listed next were all sequenced from one sample in a study of healthy donors' naive CD4 and CD8 T cells. Each TCR library used around 0.5 ug of total RNA and a linear amplification protocol. Via MiXCR, TCRdb re-called the reads, giving one row per CDR3 protein. The repertoire holds 180,000 or so distinct CDR3 sequences, with around 80% as singletons. Sequenced material: naive CD4+ and CD8+ T cells sorted from blood, pooled from several donors. These receptors were collected from a pool of human donors in good health; the sample pools cells from several healthy donors.

The V gene is TRBV28, the J gene TRBJ1-3; maybe TRBD1 (5 bases). This CDR3 is built from 14 residues. From germline, CDR1 is MDHEN and CDR2 SYDVKM. Trimming pared 6 bases from V and 4 bases from J, leaving 13 bases between. The chain's CDR3 is CASSPGTGGNTIYF. As DNA, the CDR3 is TGTGCCAGCAGCCCCGGGACGGGAGGAAACACCATATATTTT.

The chain couples TRBV30 to TRBJ1-1; D not certain. The length of the CDR3 is 13 residues. The germline gives CDR1 GTSNPN, CDR2 SVGIG (reference sequence). V was shortened by 3 bases and J by 2 bases, with 10 bases between the two germline ends. The CDR3 nucleotides read TGTGCCTGGAGACAACAGATTAACACTGAAGCTTTCTTT. It codes for CAWRQQINTEAFF. Supplemented by reference TRBV30 and TRBJ1-1, the full variable domain reads SQTIHQWPATLVQPVGSPLSLECTVEGTSNPNLYWYRQAAGRGLQLLFYSVGIGQISSEVPQNLSASRPQDRQFILSSKKLLLSDSGFYLCAWRQQINTEAFFGQGTRLTVV.

The V and J genes are TRBV29-1 and TRBJ2-5; D is unclear. Germline loops: CDR1 SQVTM, CDR2 ANQGSEA. This CDR3 comprises 11 residues. Trimming stripped 4 bases from V and 2 bases from J, with 5 bases between. The CDR3 sequence is CSVVPQETQYF. The CDR3 DNA is TGCAGCGTTGTCCCTCAAGAGACCCAGTACTTC.

V gene TRBV29-1 combines with J gene TRBJ2-1, with TRBD2 identical over 8 bases. The V gene end was trimmed by 8 bases and the J gene end by 7 bases; junction bases not matched to a gene: 13. The CDR3 is 14 amino acids. Germline V gives CDR1 SQVTM, CDR2 ANQGSEA. The DNA for the CDR3 is TGCAGCACATCCGGGACTAGGAGGTTGAATGAGCAGTTCTTC. Protein sequence: CSTSGTRRLNEQFF.

The rearrangement uses TRBV6-5 and TRBJ2-3, with TRBD2 identical over 15 bases. The CDR3 length is 18 residues. From germline, CDR1 is MNHEY and CDR2 SVGAGI. Germline trimming cut 2 bases from V and 2 bases from J; bases unmatched to any gene: 5. CDR3 nucleotide sequence: TGTGCCAGCAGTTACCTGGGACTAGCGGGAGGAATCACAGATACGCAGTATTTT. It codes for CASSYLGLAGGITDTQYF.

This clonotype came up a few times. J is TRBJ2-1 and V is TRBV27; a weak D match, TRBD2 (5 bases). The CDR3 spans 15 residues. The germline CDR1 and CDR2 sequences are MNHEY and SMNVEV (reference sequence). The germline V and J ends were trimmed by 5 bases and 2 bases, with 13 bases remaining between them. DNA for the CDR3: TGTGCCAGCAGTGTCGGAAAAGCGGCCTACAATGAGCAGTTCTTC. Translating gives CASSVGKAAYNEQFF.

This chain uses TRBV6-6 with TRBJ2-4; the D is unclear. Per the germline V gene, CDR1 is MNHNY and CDR2 is SVGAGI (reference sequence). V was clipped by 5 bases and J by 7 bases, with 18 bases between them. The CDR3 is 15 amino acids. CDR3 protein: CASSEVSVTSNIQYF. The CDR3 DNA is TGTGCCAGCAGTGAGGTCTCGGTTACCTCGAACATTCAGTACTTC.

The J gene is TRBJ2-1, the V gene TRBV5-5, with 9 bases that match TRBD1. Germline-derived CDR1 and CDR2 are SGHKS and YYEKEE (reference sequence). The CDR3 covers 15 residues. The V segment lost 0 bases and the J segment 2 bases; nucleotides outside the gene matches: 0. The CDR3 spells CASSLDRGPYNEQFF. The CDR3 DNA sequence: TGTGCCAGCAGCTTGGACAGGGGGCCCTACAATGAGCAGTTCTTC.

This clonotype was observed a handful of times. The chain joins TRBV6-1 to TRBJ2-1; 10 nucleotides agree with TRBD2. Trimming at V came to 0 bases and at J to 7 bases, leaving 12 bases not matched to a gene. Germline V gene lookup returns CDR1 MNHNS and CDR2 SASEGT. The CDR3 is 18 amino acids. The CDR3 sequence is CASSEAAVASGSYNEQFF. The CDR3 DNA follows: TGTGCCAGCAGTGAAGCGGCGGTCGCTAGCGGGAGTTATAATGAGCAGTTCTTC.

This clonotype showed up just once. The chain carries TRBV11-1 and TRBJ1-5, with 9 bases lining up with TRBD1. This CDR3 contains 15 residues. From germline, CDR1 is SGHAT and CDR2 FQDESV (reference sequence). Trimming removed 1 base from V and 3 bases from J; junction bases left unmatched: 1. In DNA form, the CDR3 reads TGTGCCAGCAGCTTAGGGGACAGGGCCAATCAGCCCCAGCATTTT. Translating it yields CASSLGDRANQPQHF.

The V call is TRBV12-3 or TRBV12-4, the J call TRBJ1-4; 8 bases align to TRBD1. The CDR3 is 16 amino acids. V lost 4 bases and J lost 8; bases outside the gene matches: 12. The CDR3 region is CASSSRWGQVREKLFF. DNA for the CDR3: TGTGCCAGCAGTTCCCGATGGGGACAGGTTAGGGAAAAACTGTTTTTT.

This rearrangement joins TRBV30 to TRBJ1-1, with unresolved D. From germline, CDR1 is GTSNPN and CDR2 SVGIG (reference sequence). The CDR3 contains 13 residues. Trimming shortened V by 1 base and J by 5 bases, and 11 bases separated the two germline ends. In DNA form, the CDR3 reads TGTGCCTGGAGTGCGCGGTCCGGGACTGAAGCTTTCTTT. Its translation: CAWSARSGTEAFF.

The V and J genes are TRBV5-1 and TRBJ1-1; D ambiguous. The CDR3 runs 15 residues. Looked up from germline, CDR1 is SGHRS and CDR2 is YFSETQ. V lost 0 bases to trimming and J lost 1 base, with 10 bases between them. The CDR3 DNA is TGCGCCAGCAGCTTGGAAAGGATTTCGAACACTGAAGCTTTCTTT. It encodes CASSLERISNTEAFF.

There are a few counts of this clonotype. The chain uses TRBV6-2 or TRBV6-3 and TRBJ1-1; 8 bases line up with TRBD1. Germline assignment: CDR1 MNHEY and CDR2 SVGEGT. The CDR3 is made up of 15 amino acids. V dropped 6 bases and J dropped 5; count of bases not matched to a gene: 11. CDR3 amino acids: CASRGTGGGRTEAFF. CDR3 DNA: TGTGCCAGCAGGGGGACAGGAGGGGGCAGGACTGAAGCTTTCTTT.

The V gene is TRBV19, the J gene TRBJ1-5, with no clear D. Germline V gene sequence: CDR1 LNHDA, CDR2 SQIVND (reference sequence). CDR3 length: 14 residues. Trimming stripped 7 bases from V and 2 bases from J, with 12 bases between. The CDR3 loop is CASKQLWGNQPQHF. The CDR3 DNA follows: TGTGCCAGTAAGCAGCTTTGGGGCAATCAGCCCCAGCATTTT.

This clonotype was counted a few times. The chain carries TRBV29-1 and TRBJ1-3, with unresolved D. Trimming cost V 1 base and J 0 bases, with 13 bases left between them. The CDR3 extends over 16 amino acids. The V gene's germline CDR1 is SQVTM and CDR2 ANQGSEA. The CDR3 spells CSVEADLSFSGNTIYF. CDR3 nucleotides: TGCAGCGTTGAAGCGGATCTCTCCTTCTCTGGAAACACCATATATTTT.

This clonotype was seen only once. V is TRBV29-1 and J is TRBJ1-5, with TRBD1 identical over 8 bases. Unmatched junction bases numbered 5, after V lost 5 bases and J lost 5 bases. This CDR3 region has 13 residues. The germline V gene encodes CDR1 SQVTM and CDR2 ANQGSEA. CDR3 region: CSVRQGPYQPQHF. The DNA for the CDR3 is TGCAGCGTTCGACAGGGGCCTTATCAGCCCCAGCATTTT.

This chain uses TRBV29-1 with TRBJ1-2; unclear D gene. V dropped 0 bases and J dropped 0 bases, with 14 bases sitting between them. The CDR3 is made up of 16 amino acids. CDR1 and CDR2 (germline): SQVTM, ANQGSEA. As DNA, the CDR3 is TGCAGCGTTGAAGATCGGGCAGGACCAGCTAACTATGGCTACACCTTC. It encodes CSVEDRAGPANYGYTF.

The rearrangement links TRBV10-3 to TRBJ2-3; maybe TRBD1 (6 bases). This CDR3 region has 15 residues. Deletions cut 0 bases from V and 4 bases from J, with 11 bases between. Germline values: CDR1 ENHRY, CDR2 SYGVKD. The CDR3 is CAISESDYRADTQYF. The CDR3 DNA is TGTGCCATCAGTGAGTCGGATTACAGGGCAGATACGCAGTATTTT.

This clonotype was found a few times. The chain combines TRBV5-5 with TRBJ2-1, with D perhaps matching TRBD2 (6 bases). CDR3 length: 14 residues. V lost 0 bases to trimming and J lost 7 bases, with 11 bases between them. CDR1 is SGHKS, CDR2 YYEKEE, per germline (reference sequence). CDR3 nucleotides: TGTGCCAGCAGCTTGGGGTCGGGAGTAAATGAGCAGTTCTTC. Protein product: CASSLGSGVNEQFF.

This clonotype was seen a single time. The rearrangement uses TRBV6-5 and TRBJ1-2; a weak D match, TRBD1 (5 bases). V was shortened by 2 bases and J by 3 bases, with 13 bases between the two germline ends. Germline CDR1 and CDR2: MNHEY and SVGAGI. The CDR3 loop spans 15 amino acids. CDR3 protein: CASSYGMGVDYGYTF. CDR3 bases: TGTGCCAGCAGTTACGGCATGGGGGTCGACTATGGCTACACCTTC.

The chain links TRBV27 to TRBJ1-2; tentative D call: TRBD1 (6 bases). V shed 0 bases and J shed 8 bases, with 10 bases lying between them. The CDR3 has 13 residues. The germline gives CDR1 MNHEY, CDR2 SMNVEV (reference sequence). Here the CDR3 DNA reads TGTGCCAGCAGTTTATCACAGGGCGACGGCTACACCTTC. It is translated as CASSLSQGDGYTF.

This clonotype appeared once. The chain recombines TRBV29-1 with TRBJ1-1; D remains ambiguous. The CDR3 is made up of 12 amino acids. V shed 1 base and J shed 8 bases, with 11 bases lying between them. Germline V gene data show CDR1 as SQVTM and CDR2 as ANQGSEA. CDR3 DNA sequence: TGCAGCGTTGAAGGGGGTGGAAGGGAAGCTTTCTTT. Amino acids: CSVEGGGREAFF.

The chain uses TRBV24-1 and TRBJ2-1; D is undetermined. CDR1 is KGHDR and CDR2 is SFDVKD in the germline V gene. The V and J ends lost 4 bases and 3 bases respectively, with 9 bases between them. The CDR3 loop spans 14 amino acids. In DNA, the CDR3 is TGTGCCACCAGTGAGGGCGGTATCTACAATGAGCAGTTCTTC. It specifies CATSEGGIYNEQFF.

The chain is built from TRBV6-2 or TRBV6-3 and TRBJ2-1, with 7 bases aligning to TRBD2. Germline-derived CDR1 and CDR2 are MNHEY and SVGEGT. The CDR3 is 13 amino acids. The junction had 5 bases not matched to a gene; V was cut back by 1 base and J by 11 bases. This CDR3 reads CASSYLREVKQFF. DNA for the CDR3: TGTGCCAGCAGTTACTTACGGGAGGTTAAGCAGTTCTTC.

The chain is built from TRBV15 and TRBJ2-5, with 7 nucleotides matching TRBD1. Germline V gene lookup returns CDR1 LNHNV and CDR2 YYDKDF (reference sequence). V lost 1 base and J lost 5; bases outside the gene matches: 7. This CDR3 region has 15 residues. The CDR3 is CATSRVDRNGETQYF. The CDR3 DNA reads TGTGCCACCAGCAGAGTGGACAGGAATGGGGAGACCCAGTACTTC.

The gene calls are TRBV6-6 and TRBJ2-7, with 10 bases lining up with TRBD1. The CDR3 totals 11 residues. Germline assignment: CDR1 MNHNY and CDR2 SVGAGI (reference sequence). V shed 8 bases and J 9 bases; nucleotides not matched to a gene: 4. CDR3 residues: CASGTGAGQYF. The CDR3 DNA is TGTGCCAGCGGGACAGGGGCCGGGCAGTACTTC.